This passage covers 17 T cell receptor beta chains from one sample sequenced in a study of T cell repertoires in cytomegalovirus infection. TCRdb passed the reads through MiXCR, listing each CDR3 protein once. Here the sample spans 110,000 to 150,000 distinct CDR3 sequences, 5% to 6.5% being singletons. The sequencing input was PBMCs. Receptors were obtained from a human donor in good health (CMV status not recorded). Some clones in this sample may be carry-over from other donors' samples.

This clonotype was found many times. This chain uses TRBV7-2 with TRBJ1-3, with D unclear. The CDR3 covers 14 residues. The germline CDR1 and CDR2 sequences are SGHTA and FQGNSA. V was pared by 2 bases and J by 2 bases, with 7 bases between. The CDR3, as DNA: TGTGCCAGCAGCTTAAATAACGCTGGAAACACCATATATTTT. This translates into CASSLNNAGNTIYF.

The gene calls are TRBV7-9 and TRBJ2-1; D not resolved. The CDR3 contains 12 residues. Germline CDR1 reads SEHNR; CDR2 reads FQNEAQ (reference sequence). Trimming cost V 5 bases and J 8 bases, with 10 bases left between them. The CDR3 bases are TGTGCCAGCAGCCGACTTGGGGATGAGCAGTTCTTC. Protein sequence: CASSRLGDEQFF.

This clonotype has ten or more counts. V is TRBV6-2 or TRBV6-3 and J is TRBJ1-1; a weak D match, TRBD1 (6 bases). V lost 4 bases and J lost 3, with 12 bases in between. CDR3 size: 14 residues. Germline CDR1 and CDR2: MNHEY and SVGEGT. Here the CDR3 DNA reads TGTGCCAGCAGTTGGAGGCCAGGGGACACTGAAGCTTTCTTT. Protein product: CASSWRPGDTEAFF.

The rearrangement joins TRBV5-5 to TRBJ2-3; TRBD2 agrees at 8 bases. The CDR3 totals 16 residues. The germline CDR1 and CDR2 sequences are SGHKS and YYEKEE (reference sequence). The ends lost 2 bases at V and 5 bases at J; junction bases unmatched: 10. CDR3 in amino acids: CASSFLRGGVQDTQYF. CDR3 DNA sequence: TGTGCCAGCAGCTTCCTCCGGGGGGGGGTTCAAGATACGCAGTATTTT.

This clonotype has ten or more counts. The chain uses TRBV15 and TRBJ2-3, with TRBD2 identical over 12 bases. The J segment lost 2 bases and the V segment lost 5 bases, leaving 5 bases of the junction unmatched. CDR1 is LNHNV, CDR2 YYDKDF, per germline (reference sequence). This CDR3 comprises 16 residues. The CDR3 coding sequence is TGTGCCACCAGCCGACGACTAGCGGGGGCCACAGATACGCAGTATTTT. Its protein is CATSRRLAGATDTQYF.

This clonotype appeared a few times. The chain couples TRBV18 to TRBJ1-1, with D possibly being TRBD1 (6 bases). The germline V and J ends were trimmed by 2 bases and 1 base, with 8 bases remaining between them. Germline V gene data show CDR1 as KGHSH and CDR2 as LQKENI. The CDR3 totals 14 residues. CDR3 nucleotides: TGTGCCAGCTCACCAGGGGGACAGAACACTGAAGCTTTCTTT. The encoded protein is CASSPGGQNTEAFF.

The CDR3 nucleotides read TGCAGTGCTAGGGGCGCGGGGGGCTATTACAATGAGCAGTTCTTC. Encoded protein: CSARGAGGYYNEQFF. This chain connects TRBV20-1 to TRBJ2-1; 8 bases line up with TRBD2. The CDR3 runs 15 residues. The V gene's germline CDR1 is DFQATT and CDR2 SNEGSKA (reference sequence). With V trimmed by 3 bases and J by 4 bases, 8 bases remained unmatched.

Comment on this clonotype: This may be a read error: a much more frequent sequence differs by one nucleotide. CDR3 in DNA: TGTGCCAGCTTCGACAGGGAGAATTCACCCCTCCGCTTT. Translating gives CASFDRENSPLRF. V and J are TRBV28 and TRBJ1-6; TRBD1 matches 7 bases. In germline, CDR1 is MDHEN, CDR2 SYDVKM. This CDR3 is 13 amino acids long. Drawing the rest from reference TRBV28 and TRBJ1-6, the complete variable domain is DVKVTQSSRYLVKRTGEKVFLECVQDMDHENMFWYRQDPGLGLRLIYFSYDVKMKEKGDIPEGYSVSREKKERFSLILESASTNQTSMYLCASFDRENSPLRFGNGTRLTVT.

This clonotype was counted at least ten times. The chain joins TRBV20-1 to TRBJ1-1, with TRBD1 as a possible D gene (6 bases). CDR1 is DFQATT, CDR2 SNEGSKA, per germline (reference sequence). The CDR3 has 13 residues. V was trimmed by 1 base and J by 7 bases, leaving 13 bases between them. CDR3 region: CSARGPGENEAFF. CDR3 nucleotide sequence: TGCAGTGCTAGAGGGCCAGGGGAGAATGAAGCTTTCTTT.

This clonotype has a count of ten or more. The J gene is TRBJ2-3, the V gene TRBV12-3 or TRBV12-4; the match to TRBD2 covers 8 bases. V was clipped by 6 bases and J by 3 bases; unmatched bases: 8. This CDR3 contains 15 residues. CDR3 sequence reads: CASSLTGGVTDTQYF. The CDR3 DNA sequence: TGTGCCAGCAGCCTTACCGGGGGGGTGACAGATACGCAGTATTTT.

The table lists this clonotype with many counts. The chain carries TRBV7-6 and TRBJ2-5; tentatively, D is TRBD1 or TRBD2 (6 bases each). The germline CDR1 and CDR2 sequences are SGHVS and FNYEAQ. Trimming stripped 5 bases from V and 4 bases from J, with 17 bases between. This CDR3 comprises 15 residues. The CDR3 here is CASSPSNRGRETQYF. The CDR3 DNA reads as TGTGCCAGCAGCCCCTCAAACCGGGGGCGAGAGACCCAGTACTTC.

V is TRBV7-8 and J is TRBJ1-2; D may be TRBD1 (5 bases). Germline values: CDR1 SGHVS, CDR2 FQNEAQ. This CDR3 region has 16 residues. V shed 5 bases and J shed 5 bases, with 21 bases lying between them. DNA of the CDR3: TGTGCCAGCAGCCCACCGCCCCCGGCCAGGGCGTATGGCTACACCTTC. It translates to CASSPPPPARAYGYTF. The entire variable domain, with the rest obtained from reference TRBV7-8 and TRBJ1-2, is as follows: GAGVSQSPRYKVAKRGQDVALRCDPISGHVSLFWYQQALGQGPEFLTYFQNEAQLDKSGLPSDRFFAERPEGSVSTLKIQRTQQEDSAVYLCASSPPPPARAYGYTFGSGTRLTVV.

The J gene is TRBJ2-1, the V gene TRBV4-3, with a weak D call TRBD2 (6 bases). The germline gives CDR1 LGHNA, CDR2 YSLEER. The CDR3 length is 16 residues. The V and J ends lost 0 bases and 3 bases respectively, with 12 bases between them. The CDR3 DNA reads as TGCGCCAGCAGCCAAGATCACCTAGCGAGCTACAATGAGCAGTTCTTC. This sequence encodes CASSQDHLASYNEQFF.

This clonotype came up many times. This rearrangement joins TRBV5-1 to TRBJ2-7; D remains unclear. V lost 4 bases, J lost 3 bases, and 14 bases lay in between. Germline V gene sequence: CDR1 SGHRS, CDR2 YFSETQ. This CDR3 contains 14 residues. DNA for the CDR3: TGCGCCAGCAGCCCGGTTCCCCCTAGCTACGAGCAGTACTTC. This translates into CASSPVPPSYEQYF.

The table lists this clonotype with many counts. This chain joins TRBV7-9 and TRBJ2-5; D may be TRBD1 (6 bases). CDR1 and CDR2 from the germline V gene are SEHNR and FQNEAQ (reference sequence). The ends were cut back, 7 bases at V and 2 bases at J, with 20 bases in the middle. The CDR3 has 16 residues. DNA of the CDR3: TGTGCCAGCACCCGAGCGGCAGTGGACAGTCAAGAGACCCAGTACTTC. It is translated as CASTRAAVDSQETQYF.

For the CDR3, the DNA is TGTGCCAGCAGTTGGGGGGCCAGGGTAAACTACGAGCAGTACTTC. It codes for CASSWGARVNYEQYF. The chain is built from TRBV27 and TRBJ2-7, with D perhaps matching TRBD1 or TRBD2 (6 bases each). Germline assignment: CDR1 MNHEY and CDR2 SMNVEV (reference sequence). V was pared by 4 bases and J by 3 bases, with 16 bases between. The CDR3 runs 15 residues.

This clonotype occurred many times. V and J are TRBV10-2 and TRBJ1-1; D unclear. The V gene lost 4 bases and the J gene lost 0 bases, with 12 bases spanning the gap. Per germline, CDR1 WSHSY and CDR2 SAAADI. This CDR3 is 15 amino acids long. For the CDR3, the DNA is TGCGCCAGCAGTGTGTTTGGCTTAATGAACACTGAAGCTTTCTTT. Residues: CASSVFGLMNTEAFF.